This TCR beta chain is drawn from a study of blood T cell repertoires in COVID-19 (dated by TCRdb to the early 2020s). Regarding the research as a whole: The collaborator samples originated in the United States, Italy and Spain and spanned the acute and convalescent phases of COVID-19. Where HLA class I and class II types were available, the types were taken from metadata supplied by the sample provider, not from assay-based typing. Subjects who had been exposed to COVID-19, were actively infected with it, or had recovered from it provided the deeply sampled blood TCRbeta repertoires that made up the dataset. The repertoires were made available in a free public database intended to serve as a resource for research on the immune response to SARS-CoV-2. Samples were obtained from the ongoing ImmuneRACE study (first 160 participants) and from 1,254 subjects provided by 6 global collaborators. Nearly every sample came with metadata listing a de-identified subject ID, COVID-19 status, age in years and sex. The material from the prospective study consisted of cDNA or gDNA derived from T cells, B-cell-depleted T cells, or PBMCs.

One collaborating source in Seattle enrolled patients during active infection and followed them longitudinally through the course of disease. Whole blood was collected in K2EDTA tubes by collaborating institutions according to the institutions' own protocols. For TCRbeta analysis, collaborator samples were shipped as frozen whole blood, as isolated PBMCs, or as DNA extracted from either sample type. Beyond this particular receptor, the publication reports: Clinical and demographic metadata were provided uncurated, with the amount varying by source and participant.

V is trimmed back by 4 bases and J by 2 bases, and the junction contains 5 bases that no gene match accounts for. In the germline V gene, CDR1 corresponds to SGHRS and CDR2 to YFSETQ. Taken from cysteine to phenylalanine, the CDR3 has 14 residues. Only the CDR3 region is kept as DNA, spanning 42 bases read in frame from base 1. Turning to this clone: The specificity of this receptor is unknown. Base-call qualities are not available, and no considerably larger clone is one nucleotide away.

TCRbeta CDR3 regions were amplified from genomic DNA using the immunoSEQ Assay, a bias-controlled multiplex PCR. From the authors' description of their analysis: Within the assay, amplification of reference gene primers was used to estimate how many nucleated cells each sample contained. Sequence reads were collapsed and filtered to measure the absolute abundance of every unique TCRbeta CDR3 rearrangement. For each sample, productive Simpson clonality was calculated as the square root of Simpson's diversity index across productive rearrangements. The source is immuneACCESS, and TCRdb retained only in-frame sequences with V and J called. Part of the clones is not carried over; for the studies checked, unresolved V genes explain less than half of this, and the remainder is unexplained. V, J and clone size are those of that table, while D and trimming were read from the DNA. A total of about 440,000 clones appear in this sample, approximately 88% of them only once. Of the sample, around an eighth falls within the top ten clones.

This receptor chain uses TRBV5-1 and TRBJ2-5, with 7 middle bases fitting TRBD1. The sequence was obtained from a woman in her forties or fifties with COVID-19, enrolled during active disease. The material sequenced was peripheral blood. The CDR3 protein is CASSRNRGQETQYF. The nucleotide sequence is TGCGCCAGCAGCCGAAACAGGGGACAAGAGACCCAGTACTTC.